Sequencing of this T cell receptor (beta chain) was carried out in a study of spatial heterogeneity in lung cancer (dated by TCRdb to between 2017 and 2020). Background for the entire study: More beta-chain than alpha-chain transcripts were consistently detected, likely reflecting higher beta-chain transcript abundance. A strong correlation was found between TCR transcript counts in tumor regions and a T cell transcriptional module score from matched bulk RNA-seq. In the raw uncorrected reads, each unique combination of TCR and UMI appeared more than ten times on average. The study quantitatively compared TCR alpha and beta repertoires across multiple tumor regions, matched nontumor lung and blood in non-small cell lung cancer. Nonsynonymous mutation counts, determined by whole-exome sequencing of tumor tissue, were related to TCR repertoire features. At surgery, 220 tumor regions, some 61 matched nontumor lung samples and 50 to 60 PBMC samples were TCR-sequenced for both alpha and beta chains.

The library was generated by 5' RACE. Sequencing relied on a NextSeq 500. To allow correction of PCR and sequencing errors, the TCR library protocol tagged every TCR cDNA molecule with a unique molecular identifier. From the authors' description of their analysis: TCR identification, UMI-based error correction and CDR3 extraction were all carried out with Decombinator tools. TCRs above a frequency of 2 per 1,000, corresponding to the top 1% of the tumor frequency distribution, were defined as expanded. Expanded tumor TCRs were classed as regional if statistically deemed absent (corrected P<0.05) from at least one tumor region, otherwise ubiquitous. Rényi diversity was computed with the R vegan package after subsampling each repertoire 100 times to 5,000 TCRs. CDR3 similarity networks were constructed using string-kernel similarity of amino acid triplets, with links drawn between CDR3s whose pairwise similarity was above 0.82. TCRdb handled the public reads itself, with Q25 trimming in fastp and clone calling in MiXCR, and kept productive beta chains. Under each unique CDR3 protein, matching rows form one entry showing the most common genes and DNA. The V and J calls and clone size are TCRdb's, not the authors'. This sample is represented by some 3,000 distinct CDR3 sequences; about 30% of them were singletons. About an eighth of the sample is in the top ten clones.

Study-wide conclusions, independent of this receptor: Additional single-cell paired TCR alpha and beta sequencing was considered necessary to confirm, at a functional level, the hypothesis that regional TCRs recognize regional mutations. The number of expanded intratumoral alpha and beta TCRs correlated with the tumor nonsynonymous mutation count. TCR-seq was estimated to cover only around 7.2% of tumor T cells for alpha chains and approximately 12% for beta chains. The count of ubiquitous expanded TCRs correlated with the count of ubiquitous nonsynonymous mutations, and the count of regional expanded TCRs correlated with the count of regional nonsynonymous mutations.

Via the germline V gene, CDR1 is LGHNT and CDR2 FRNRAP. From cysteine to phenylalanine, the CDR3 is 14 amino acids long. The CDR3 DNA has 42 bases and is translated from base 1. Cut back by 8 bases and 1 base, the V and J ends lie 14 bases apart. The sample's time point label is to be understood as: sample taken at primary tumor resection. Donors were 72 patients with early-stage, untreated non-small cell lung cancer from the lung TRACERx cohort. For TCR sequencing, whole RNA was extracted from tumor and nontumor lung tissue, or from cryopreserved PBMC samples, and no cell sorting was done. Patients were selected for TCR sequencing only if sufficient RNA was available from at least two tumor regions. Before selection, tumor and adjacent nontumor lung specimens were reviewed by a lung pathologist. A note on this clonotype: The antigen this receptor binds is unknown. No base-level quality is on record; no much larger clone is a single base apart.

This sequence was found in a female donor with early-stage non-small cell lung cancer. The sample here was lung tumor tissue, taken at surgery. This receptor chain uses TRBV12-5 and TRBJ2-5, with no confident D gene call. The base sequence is TGTGCTAGTTCCCGGTCGGCATCCCAAGAGACCCAGTACTTC. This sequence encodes CASSRSASQETQYF.